This T cell receptor beta chain was profiled in a study of regulatory T cells in long-lasting Graves disease. The time point is: newly diagnosed GD, antithyroid drugs for less than 3 months. Scientists built the TCR library using RNA that was extracted from PBMCs. Under American Thyroid Association guidelines, Graves' disease was diagnosed. CDR3-region Arm-PCR and iRepertoire HTBI primers produced the TCR beta libraries. From the multiplex PCR reads, TCRdb called clonotypes with MiXCR, one entry per CDR3 protein. The sample yields 400,000 to 450,000 distinct CDR3 sequences, about 16% seen once. Germline V gives CDR1 MNHEY, CDR2 SMNVEV (reference sequence). With V trimmed by 3 bases and J by 6 bases, 1 base remained unmatched. The CDR3 has 15 residues. There are many counts of this clonotype. The same sample was also used in a study of T cells in Graves' hyperthyroidism and ophthalmopathy. As reported in that work: Through a model of 13 V-J features, ophthalmopathy was separated from stable hyperthyroidism.

This TCR was sampled from a woman aged 25 to 39 with Graves disease. J is TRBJ2-1 and V is TRBV27, with TRBD2 identical over 14 bases. Sample: peripheral blood mononuclear cells (PBMCs), taken at new diagnosis, from a patient treated with antithyroid drugs. The CDR3 sequence is CASSLTSGRANEQFF. The CDR3 DNA follows: TGTGCCAGCAGTTTGACTAGCGGGAGGGCCAATGAGCAGTTCTTC.